The rows below give T cell receptor beta chains drawn from one sample of a study of graft-versus-host responses after intestinal transplantation. Only in-frame clones appear in the TCRdb table, and some are missing; sequencing was by immunoSEQ multiplex PCR. The sample has 8,000 to 10,000 clones; roughly 26% are singletons. The source material was alloreactive CD8+ T cells from a mixed lymphocyte reaction culture, sampled before intestinal transplant. The receptor source for this set is a human patient who received an intestinal transplant. Both conserved end residues are part of each CDR3. Each record gives: clone size, V gene, J gene, D gene, CDR3 protein, CDR3 DNA. The D gene is left open where the match is weak. Size tells how often a clone was seen (once, few, many) or the class of an expanded clone, and some rows leave it out.

>NA|TRBV27|TRBJ1-1|NA
CASSLQGSSTEAFF
TGTGCCAGCAGTTTACAGGGGAGCAGCACTGAAGCTTTCTTT
>NA|TRBV19|TRBJ2-7|TRBD2
CASSIVGTKLYEQYF
TGTGCCAGTAGTATAGTTGGGACTAAGCTCTACGAGCAGTACTTC
>few|TRBV27|TRBJ2-1|TRBD2
CASSYWAGGQDEQFF
TGTGCCAGCAGCTACTGGGCGGGGGGGCAGGATGAGCAGTTCTTC
>NA|TRBV9|TRBJ2-5|TRBD2
CASSVTGGGRAETQYF
TGTGCCAGCAGCGTAACTGGCGGGGGGCGAGCGGAGACCCAGTACTTC
>medium-sized|TRBV19|TRBJ2-7|TRBD1
CASSRTGEISREQYF
TGTGCCAGTAGCCGGACAGGGGAAATTTCGCGGGAGCAGTACTTC
>NA|TRBV7-7|TRBJ2-5|NA
CASSEQNQETQYF
TGTGCTAGCAGCGAACAGAATCAAGAGACCCAGTACTTC
>medium-sized|TRBV29-1|TRBJ1-1|NA
CSVERDTEAFF
TGCAGCGTTGAGAGGGATACTGAAGCTTTCTTT
>medium-sized|TRBV5-6|TRBJ1-5|NA
CASSLGNGAPQHF
TGTGCCAGCAGCTTGGGAAACGGTGCGCCCCAGCATTTT
>NA|TRBV2|TRBJ1-1|NA
CASRGEGTEAFF
TGTGCCAGCAGAGGGGAAGGGACTGAAGCTTTCTTT
>NA|TRBV27|TRBJ1-6|NA
CASSQGRQFNSPLHF
TGTGCCAGCAGTCAGGGGCGGCAGTTCAATTCACCCCTCCACTTT
>few|TRBV27|TRBJ2-1|NA
CASSPLGVYNEQFF
TGTGCCAGCAGTCCCCTCGGAGTCTACAATGAGCAGTTCTTC
>NA|TRBV4-1|TRBJ1-4|NA
CASSQDRRATNEKLFF
TGCGCCAGCAGCCAAGATCGGAGGGCGACTAATGAAAAACTGTTTTTT
>few|TRBV6-5|TRBJ2-7|TRBD1
CASSEGAGEQYF
TGTGCCAGCAGTGAGGGGGCTGGGGAGCAGTACTTC
>few|TRBV6-5|TRBJ2-7|TRBD2
CASSWAAGDLSYEQYF
TGTGCCAGCAGTTGGGCAGCGGGAGACCTGTCCTACGAGCAGTACTTC